Sequencing of this TCR beta chain was carried out in a study of T cell changes during pregnancy in multiple sclerosis. Germline loops: CDR1 MNHEY, CDR2 SVGAGI. Unmatched junction bases numbered 7, after V lost 6 bases and J lost 6 bases. The CDR3 is 14 residues long. This clone has just one count. Assay: immunoSEQ multiplex PCR; the TCRdb copy retains only in-frame clones and omits some. The sample yields roughly 57,000 clones, roughly 94% seen once. The sequencing here drew on CD8+ T cells from peripheral blood mononuclear cells, taken after pregnancy. The chain joins TRBV6-5 to TRBJ2-1; 8 positions match TRBD1. The TCR comes from a female donor with multiple sclerosis, enrolled in a pregnancy study. In DNA form, the CDR3 reads TGTGCCAGCAGCTCAGGGGGCCCCCCCAATGAGCAGTTCTTC. Translating it yields CASSSGGPPNEQFF.